Shown below are 2 T cell receptor beta chains from a single sample sequenced in a study of post-analysis software for immune sequencing data. Study results and limitations: A few TRBV segments appeared more often in patients than in controls, and TRBV5-6, TRBV5-1 and TRBV20-1 were among these.

These receptors are not linked to any known antigen. TCR beta cDNA libraries included unique molecular identifiers. TCRdb processed the PCR reads anew with MiXCR; each CDR3 protein has one entry. The sample comprises about 190,000 distinct CDR3 sequences, approximately 28% of which are singletons, and more than 3% rests with the top ten. The sequencing input was blood. The receptor source for this set is a girl aged 2-17 years with multiple sclerosis.

This clonotype was counted once. A read error is possible here, since a much larger clone lies one base away. This chain links TRBV7-2 with TRBJ2-7; TRBD2 agrees at 7 bases. The V gene's germline CDR1 is SGHTA and CDR2 FQGNSA. The length of the CDR3 is 15 residues. The V gene end was trimmed by 7 bases and the J gene end by 2 bases; junction bases not matched to a gene: 11. CDR3 amino acids: CASNRGGDGTYEQYF. CDR3 in DNA: TGTGCCAGCAACCGGGGAGGGGACGGTACCTACGAGCAGTACTTC. Full variable domain (remainder filled in from reference TRBV7-2 and TRBJ2-7): GAGVSQSPSNKVTEKGKDVELRCDPISGHTALYWYRQSLGQGLEFLIYFQGNSAPDKSGLPSDRFSAERTGGSVSTLTIQRTQQEDSAVYLCASNRGGDGTYEQYFGPGTRLTVT.

On this clonotype itself: A much larger clonotype is one base distant, so this may be a read error. This chain uses TRBV12-3 or TRBV12-4 with TRBJ2-3; D gene uncertain. The CDR3 extends over 15 amino acids. Deletions cut 5 bases from V and 0 bases from J, with 12 bases between. The CDR3 region is CASSTDSTSTDTQYF. CDR3 bases: TGTGCCAGCAGTACGGATTCAACGAGCACAGATACGCAGTATTTT.